This T cell receptor beta chain was identified during a study of beta chain features in type 1 diabetes. cDNA synthesis used the whole RNA isolate, giving expressed TCRB sequences. Clones were read by immunoSEQ multiplex PCR, and TCRdb kept only the in-frame ones, dropping some. The data hold hundreds of thousands of clones, with less than 15% observed a single time. Cells sorted by CD45RO/CCR7/CD25/CD127/CD95/CD27 comprised CD4+ naive, central memory, regulatory and stem cell-like memory cells. V was clipped by 7 bases and J by 4 bases, with 13 bases between them. This CDR3 region has 12 residues. CDR1 and CDR2 (germline): SQVTM, ANQGSEA. There are a few counts of this clone. The target antigen is unknown. Overall study results and limits: Shorter TCRB CDR3s, moderately but significantly so, were found in Type 1 diabetes patients in all four CD4+ subsets. VDJ junctions in type 1 diabetes patients carried more deletions and fewer insertions. The similarity of naive, central memory and Treg TCRB repertoires appeared greater among patients than among healthy donors.

Material for sequencing was central memory CD4+ T cells from blood. The clonotype comes from a man younger than 45 in good health. The chain is built from TRBV29-1 and TRBJ1-2, with unresolved D. CDR3 bases: TGCAGCGCCAAGGAAACCATCTATGGCTACACCTTC. It specifies CSAKETIYGYTF.